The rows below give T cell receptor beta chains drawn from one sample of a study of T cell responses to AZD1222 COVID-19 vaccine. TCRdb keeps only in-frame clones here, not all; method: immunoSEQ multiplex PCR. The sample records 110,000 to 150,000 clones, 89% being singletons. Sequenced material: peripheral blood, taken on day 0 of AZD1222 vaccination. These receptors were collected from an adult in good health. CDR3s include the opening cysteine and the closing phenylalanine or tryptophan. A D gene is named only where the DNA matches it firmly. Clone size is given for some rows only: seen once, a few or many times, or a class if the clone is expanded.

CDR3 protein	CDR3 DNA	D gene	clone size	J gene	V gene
CATSRGPLAGSTDTQYF	TGTGCCACCAGCAGAGGTCCTTTAGCAGGGAGCACAGATACGCAGTATTTT	.	once	TRBJ2-3	TRBV15
CASSYSTSGSGGEQFF	TGTGCCAGCAGTTACTCGACCAGCGGGTCAGGTGGGGAGCAGTTCTTC	.	.	TRBJ2-1	TRBV6-5
CASNGARGLANTGELFF	TGTGCCAGTAACGGCGCCAGGGGGCTCGCGAACACCGGGGAGCTGTTTTTT	TRBD1	.	TRBJ2-2	TRBV19
CASSVQGYGYTF	TGTGCCAGCAGTGTACAGGGCTATGGCTACACCTTC	.	.	TRBJ1-2	TRBV2
CASSPGSGTQYF	TGTGCCAGCAGTCCCGGATCTGGGACGCAGTATTTT	.	few	TRBJ2-3	TRBV2
CASSLNPQGGDQPQHF	TGTGCCAGCAGCTTAAATCCCCAGGGAGGCGATCAGCCCCAGCATTTT	.	.	TRBJ1-5	TRBV7-3
CASSLRGGGGYNEQFF	TGTGCCAGCAGCCTCAGGGGGGGTGGGGGCTACAATGAGCAGTTCTTC	.	.	TRBJ2-1	TRBV6-4
CASSPRQGFYEQYF	TGTGCCAGCTCACCACGGCAGGGTTTCTACGAGCAGTACTTC	.	.	TRBJ2-7	TRBV18
CASSLQTLNTEAFF	TGTGCCAGCAGCTTACAGACCTTGAACACTGAAGCTTTCTTT	.	.	TRBJ1-1	TRBV7-9
CASSMGPYEQYF	TGTGCCAGCAGCATGGGACCCTACGAGCAGTACTTC	.	.	TRBJ2-7	TRBV5-5
CASSQDILREIMNTEAFF	TGTGCCAGCAGCCAAGATATCCTGAGAGAAATAATGAACACTGAAGCTTTCTTT	.	.	TRBJ1-1	TRBV3-1/TRBV3-2
CASSRTSENTGELFF	TGCGCCAGCAGTCGCACTAGCGAGAACACCGGGGAGCTGTTTTTT	TRBD2	.	TRBJ2-2	TRBV23-1
CAWVGLDNSPLHF	TGTGCCTGGGTGGGACTTGATAATTCACCCCTCCACTTT	.	.	TRBJ1-6	TRBV30
CASSQDTQGRAGELFF	TGCGCCAGCAGCCAAGATACTCAGGGGCGGGCCGGGGAGCTGTTTTTT	.	.	TRBJ2-2	TRBV4-1
CASSQGTGGFQPQHF	TGTGCCAGCAGCCAAGGAACGGGTGGTTTTCAGCCCCAGCATTTT	.	.	TRBJ1-5	TRBV3-1/TRBV3-2
CASSEQRTSYEQYF	TGTGCCAGCAGTGAACAGAGGACCTCCTACGAGCAGTACTTC	.	.	TRBJ2-7	TRBV2
CAISEPAGTGAFF	TGTGCCATCAGTGAGCCAGCCGGGACAGGGGCTTTCTTT	TRBD1	.	TRBJ1-1	TRBV10-3
CASSVRDGFAEQYF	TGTGCCAGCAGCGTCCGGGACGGCTTCGCCGAGCAGTACTTC	.	.	TRBJ2-7	TRBV9
CASIPRGSSNEKLFF	TGTGCCAGCATCCCCCGGGGGTCATCTAATGAAAAACTGTTTTTT	.	.	TRBJ1-4	TRBV28
CAWKYQAGEINSPLHF	TGTGCCTGGAAGTACCAAGCAGGGGAGATAAATTCACCCCTCCACTTT	.	.	TRBJ1-6	TRBV30
CASSAGGGYTF	TGTGCCAGCAGCGCAGGGGGTGGCTACACCTTC	TRBD1	.	TRBJ1-2	TRBV11-2
CASSYLGSLGYTF	TGTGCCAGCAGTTACTTGGGGTCCCTTGGCTACACCTTC	.	.	TRBJ1-2	TRBV6-5
CASSLREEETQYF	TGTGCCAGCAGCTTACGAGAAGAAGAGACCCAGTACTTC	.	.	TRBJ2-5	TRBV7-2
CASSLLTTGAGDAFF	TGTGCCAGCAGCCTCTTAACGACAGGGGCGGGCGACGCTTTCTTT	TRBD1	.	TRBJ1-1	TRBV2
CASSRTGTGETQYF	TGTGCCAGCAGCCGTACAGGGACGGGTGAGACCCAGTACTTC	.	.	TRBJ2-5	TRBV3-1/TRBV3-2
CASEDRLYNSPLHF	TGTGCCAGCGAAGACAGGCTTTATAATTCACCCCTCCACTTT	.	.	TRBJ1-6	TRBV28
CASTRTGGAGSPLHF	TGTGCCAGCACCCGGACAGGGGGCGCGGGTTCACCCCTCCACTTT	TRBD1	.	TRBJ1-6	TRBV9
CASSLRPGGTNEKLFF	TGTGCCAGCAGCTTAAGGCCGGGGGGGACTAATGAAAAACTGTTTTTT	.	once	TRBJ1-4	TRBV7-2
CASSADKTRGQPQHF	TGTGCCAGCAGCGCCGACAAAACGCGGGGCCAGCCCCAGCATTTT	.	.	TRBJ1-5	TRBV3-1/TRBV3-2
CASSQLSGTANEKLFF	TGTGCCAGCAGCCAACTCTCCGGGACAGCTAATGAAAAACTGTTTTTT	TRBD1	.	TRBJ1-4	TRBV3-1/TRBV3-2
CASSIGGSYNEQFF	TGTGCCAGCAGCATCGGAGGCTCCTACAATGAGCAGTTCTTC	.	.	TRBJ2-1	TRBV11-3
CASSFTTGSSGNTIYF	TGTGCCAGCAGCTTTACGACAGGGTCGTCTGGAAACACCATATATTTT	TRBD1	.	TRBJ1-3	TRBV7-9
CAWTPITQNTEAFF	TGTGCCTGGACCCCAATTACACAGAACACTGAAGCTTTCTTT	.	.	TRBJ1-1	TRBV30
CASSGGRGGGYTF	TGCGCCAGCAGCGGGGGCCGTGGAGGAGGCTACACCTTC	.	.	TRBJ1-2	TRBV5-1
CASSEWGRQGSTGELFF	TGTGCCAGCAGTGAATGGGGTCGACAGGGGAGCACCGGGGAGCTGTTTTTT	TRBD1	.	TRBJ2-2	TRBV6-4
CASSQFQPGVNQPQHF	TGCGCCAGCAGCCAATTCCAGCCAGGGGTGAATCAGCCCCAGCATTTT	.	once	TRBJ1-5	TRBV4-1
CASSSSQGNYGYTF	TGTGCCAGCAGTTCCTCACAGGGAAACTATGGCTACACCTTC	.	.	TRBJ1-2	TRBV7-9
CASGYSQQGNTEAFF	TGTGCCAGTGGATATTCCCAACAGGGGAACACTGAAGCTTTCTTT	.	.	TRBJ1-1	TRBV19
CASSQVDRGLWNTGELFF	TGTGCCAGCAGCCAAGTGGACAGGGGGTTGTGGAACACCGGGGAGCTGTTTTTT	TRBD1	.	TRBJ2-2	TRBV3-1/TRBV3-2
CASSPRRSAQETQYF	TGTGCCAGCAGCCCCAGGAGGTCAGCACAAGAGACCCAGTACTTC	.	.	TRBJ2-5	TRBV7-3
CASSTDRGVGKLFF	TGTGCCAGCAGTACAGACAGGGGAGTCGGAAAACTGTTTTTT	TRBD1	few	TRBJ1-4	TRBV3-1/TRBV3-2
CASSSYAGRAFF	TGTGCCAGTAGTTCCTATGCCGGAAGGGCTTTCTTT	.	.	TRBJ1-1	TRBV19
CAWSDQGNYGYTF	TGTGCCTGGAGTGATCAGGGTAACTATGGCTACACCTTC	.	.	TRBJ1-2	TRBV30
CASSLIPGQGGYEQFF	TGTGCCAGCAGTTTAATCCCCGGACAGGGGGGATATGAGCAGTTCTTC	TRBD1	.	TRBJ2-1	TRBV28
CASRPGQGRLTQHF	TGTGCCAGTAGGCCAGGACAGGGAAGATTGACCCAGCATTTT	TRBD1	.	TRBJ1-5	TRBV19
CASSFQGDTEAFF	TGTGCCAGCAGTTTCCAAGGGGACACTGAAGCTTTCTTT	.	.	TRBJ1-1	TRBV12-3/TRBV12-4
CASSRDSGANVLTF	TGTGCCAGTAGCCGGGACTCTGGGGCCAACGTCCTGACTTTC	.	.	TRBJ2-6	TRBV19
CATSREVNRNNEQFF	TGTGCCACCAGCAGAGAGGTCAATAGGAACAATGAGCAGTTCTTC	.	.	TRBJ2-1	TRBV15
CASSSPAGGGETQYF	TGTGCCAGCAGCTCGCCCGCGGGGGGCGGCGAGACCCAGTACTTC	TRBD2	.	TRBJ2-5	TRBV7-2
CASSTLYEQYF	TGTGCCAGCAGCACCTTATACGAGCAGTACTTC	.	few	TRBJ2-7	TRBV5-6
CASRPLAGGRYEQYF	TGTGCCAGCAGGCCTCTAGCGGGAGGCCGATACGAGCAGTACTTC	TRBD2	.	TRBJ2-7	TRBV6-5
CASSHFLQEVWTMGGNTIYF	TGTGCCAGCAGCCACTTCCTACAAGAGGTGTGGACAATGGGGGGAAACACCATATATTTT	.	.	TRBJ1-3	TRBV3-1/TRBV3-2